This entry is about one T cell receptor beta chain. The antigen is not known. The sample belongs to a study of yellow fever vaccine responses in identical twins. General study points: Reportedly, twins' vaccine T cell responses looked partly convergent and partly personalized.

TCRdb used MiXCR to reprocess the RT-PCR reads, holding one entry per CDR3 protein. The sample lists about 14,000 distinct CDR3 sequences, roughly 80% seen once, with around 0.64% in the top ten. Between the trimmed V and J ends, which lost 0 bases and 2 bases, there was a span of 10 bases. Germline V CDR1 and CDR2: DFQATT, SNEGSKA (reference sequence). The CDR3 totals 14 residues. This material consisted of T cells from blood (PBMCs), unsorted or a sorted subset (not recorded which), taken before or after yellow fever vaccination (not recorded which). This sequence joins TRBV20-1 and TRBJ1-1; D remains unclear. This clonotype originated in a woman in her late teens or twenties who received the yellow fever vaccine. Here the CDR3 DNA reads TGCAGTGCTAGAGATGAGAGAGTTAACACTGAAGCTTTCTTT. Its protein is CSARDERVNTEAFF.